The 26 T cell receptor beta chains in this list originate from one sample, sequenced in a study of T-cell reconstitution after alpha-beta-depleted transplantation in children. Unique molecular identifiers were incorporated into the prepared TCRbeta library. TCRdb independently ran MiXCR on the PCR reads; one entry per CDR3 protein. The table has around 800,000 distinct CDR3 sequences, 16% seen once. The sequencing here drew on PBMCs, mostly from graft donor cells, taken 360 days after TCRalphabeta/CD19-depleted stem cell transplant. These receptors all come from a male patient aged 10 to 17 who had a stem cell transplant for acute lymphoblastic leukemia, so the T cells may come from the graft donor.

This clonotype was detected only a few times. The chain couples TRBV3-1 to TRBJ2-5; D is possibly TRBD1 (5 bases). Per germline, CDR1 LGHDT and CDR2 YNNKEL (reference sequence). The CDR3 sequence is 14 residues long. The V and J ends lost 9 bases and 3 bases respectively, with 17 bases between them. CDR3 nucleotides: TGTGCCAGTCTGGGTCGAATAGGGGAAGAGACCCAGTACTTC. It codes for CASLGRIGEETQYF.

This clonotype turned up a few times. The rearrangement joins TRBV29-1 to TRBJ1-1; D ambiguous. This CDR3 has 12 residues. The V gene lost 3 bases and the J gene lost 4 bases, with 9 bases spanning the gap. Germline-derived CDR1 and CDR2 are SQVTM and ANQGSEA. CDR3: CSVDGEGTEAFF. Here the CDR3 DNA reads TGCAGCGTTGATGGGGAAGGCACTGAAGCTTTCTTT.

The V and J genes are TRBV7-3 and TRBJ2-1; tentatively, D is TRBD2 (6 bases). The CDR3 has 16 amino acids. The V gene lost 4 bases and the J gene lost 0 bases, with 13 bases spanning the gap. Germline-derived CDR1 and CDR2 are SGHTA and FQGTGA. CDR3 nucleotide sequence: TGTGCCAGCAGCTGGGGGAGGCGGAGCTCCTACAATGAGCAGTTCTTC. This encodes CASSWGRRSSYNEQFF. Based on the CDR3 plus reference TRBV7-3 and TRBJ2-1, the full variable domain is GAGVSQTPSNKVTEKGKYVELRCDPISGHTALYWYRQSLGQGPEFLIYFQGTGAADDSGLPNDRFFAVRPEGSVSTLKIQRTERGDSAVYLCASSWGRRSSYNEQFFGPGTRLTVL.

V is TRBV6-5 and J is TRBJ2-7; D is ambiguous. The germline V gene has CDR1 MNHEY and CDR2 SVGAGI. V was cut by 2 bases and J by 4 bases, with 15 bases left in between. There are 15 residues in the CDR3. CDR3 region: CASSYGWASSYEQYF. The DNA for the CDR3 is TGTGCCAGCAGTTACGGTTGGGCATCTAGTTACGAGCAGTACTTC.

CDR3 protein: CASSHLFTSSEQFF. CDR3 DNA sequence: TGCGCCAGCAGCCACCTTTTCACTAGTAGTGAGCAGTTCTTC. V usage is TRBV4-1 and J usage is TRBJ2-1, with TRBD2 as a possible D gene (5 bases). The CDR3 is 14 amino acids. V lost 3 bases to trimming and J lost 9 bases, with 15 bases between them. Per germline, CDR1 MGHRA and CDR2 YSYEKL.

V is TRBV12-5 and J is TRBJ2-7; 7 bases fit TRBD1. Per germline, CDR1 LGHNT and CDR2 FRNRAP. Trimming removed 4 bases from V and 5 bases from J; junction bases left unmatched: 5. The CDR3 extends over 13 amino acids. CDR3 DNA sequence: TGTGCTAGTGGTTGGGACAGTGCCCACGAGCAGTACTTC. Amino acid sequence: CASGWDSAHEQYF.

The table lists this clonotype with many counts. This rearrangement joins TRBV27 to TRBJ2-1, with D possibly TRBD1 on 5 matching bases. V dropped 3 bases and J dropped 2 bases, with 8 bases sitting between them. The CDR3 covers 14 residues. CDR1 and CDR2 from the germline V gene are MNHEY and SMNVEV (reference sequence). The CDR3 reads CASSFVGPYNEQFF. The CDR3 DNA reads as TGTGCCAGCAGTTTCGTGGGGCCCTACAATGAGCAGTTCTTC.

Regarding this clonotype: Germline is not matched at one junction end, which may reflect a read error. The chain is built from TRBV9 and TRBJ2-4, with 7 bases fitting TRBD2. The CDR3 spans 15 residues. Germline loops: CDR1 SGDLS, CDR2 YYNGEE. The CDR3 nucleotides read TGTGCCAGCGGCGTAGGGAGGGGCCCCAAAAACATTCAGTACTTC. Protein sequence: CASGVGRGPKNIQYF.

This clonotype was found many times. The junction and the germline gene differ at one end; a read error may be behind it. The J gene is TRBJ2-7, the V gene TRBV12-3 or TRBV12-4; the D gene is possibly TRBD1 (5 bases). The CDR3 consists of 12 residues. The CDR3 sequence: CASRPDSYEQYF. DNA for the CDR3: TGCGCCAGCAGACCTGACAGTTACGAGCAGTACTTC.

This clonotype was counted only a few times. The chain is built from TRBV15 and TRBJ2-5; D may be TRBD1 (6 bases). The CDR3 has 18 residues. Trimming shortened V by 0 bases and J by 5 bases, and 22 bases separated the two germline ends. Germline V CDR1 and CDR2: LNHNV, YYDKDF (reference sequence). Written as DNA, the CDR3 is TGTGCCACCAGCAGAGATTTCAGGCCTGACAGGACCAAGGAGACCCAGTACTTC. Amino acids: CATSRDFRPDRTKETQYF.

The J gene is TRBJ2-1, the V gene TRBV5-5; a possible D gene is TRBD2 (6 bases). This CDR3 has 18 residues. CDR1 and CDR2 (germline): SGHKS, YYEKEE (reference sequence). V shed 0 bases and J shed 6 bases, with 22 bases lying between them. In nucleotides, the CDR3 is TGTGCCAGCAGCTTGGGTAGCGGACCAATCCCATGGGGCAATGAGCAGTTCTTC. Its protein product is CASSLGSGPIPWGNEQFF.

The table lists this clonotype with a few counts. The CDR3 DNA reads as TGTGCCAGCAGCTCCTCACGGCGTGGGCCTTCCTACGAGCAGTACTTC. Amino acid sequence: CASSSSRRGPSYEQYF. The chain joins TRBV7-9 to TRBJ2-7; D not resolved. The CDR3 sequence is 16 residues long. Trimming shortened V by 4 bases and J by 1 base, and 17 bases separated the two germline ends. The germline gives CDR1 SEHNR, CDR2 FQNEAQ (reference sequence).

Only a few counts were recorded for this clonotype. This chain connects TRBV9 to TRBJ2-7; 8 bases align to TRBD2. CDR1 and CDR2 (germline): SGDLS, YYNGEE. Losses at the gene ends were 4 bases for V and 3 bases for J; bases not matched to a gene: 9. This CDR3 region has 15 residues. Written as DNA, the CDR3 is TGTGCCAGCAGCCCCCGAGCGGGAGTCGACTACGAGCAGTACTTC. This translates into CASSPRAGVDYEQYF.

The chain joins TRBV5-1 to TRBJ2-5, with D hard to call. This CDR3 contains 13 residues. V gave up 5 bases and J gave up 3 bases, with 11 bases separating them. Per germline, CDR1 SGHRS and CDR2 YFSETQ. CDR3 sequence reads: CASRGALEETQYF. The CDR3 nucleotides are TGCGCCAGCAGAGGAGCTTTGGAAGAGACCCAGTACTTC. Supplemented by reference TRBV5-1 and TRBJ2-5, the full variable domain reads KAGVTQTPRYLIKTRGQQVTLSCSPISGHRSVSWYQQTPGQGLQFLFEYFSETQRNKGNFPGRFSGRQFSNSRSEMNVSTLELGDSALYLCASRGALEETQYFGPGTRLLVL.

The J gene is TRBJ2-7, the V gene TRBV3-1, with 8 bases fitting TRBD2. This CDR3 is built from 16 residues. Germline V gene sequence: CDR1 LGHDT, CDR2 YNNKEL (reference sequence). The J segment lost 0 bases and the V segment lost 1 base, leaving 5 bases of the junction unmatched. In DNA, the CDR3 is TGTGCCAGCAGCCAAGGACTAGCGATCTCCTCCTACGAGCAGTACTTC. Its translation is CASSQGLAISSYEQYF.

This clonotype was recorded a few times. The chain recombines TRBV6-1 with TRBJ2-3, with 9 nucleotides matching TRBD1. The CDR3 has 16 amino acids. Per the germline V gene, CDR1 is MNHNS and CDR2 is SASEGT. Trimming at V came to 0 bases and at J to 0 bases, leaving 1 base not matched to a gene. CDR3 in amino acids: CASSEAGTGSTDTQYF. The CDR3 DNA follows: TGTGCCAGCAGTGAAGCGGGGACAGGGAGCACAGATACGCAGTATTTT.

This clonotype has only a few counts. The V and J genes are TRBV29-1 and TRBJ2-7; 11 bases fit TRBD2. Germline assignment: CDR1 SQVTM and CDR2 ANQGSEA. The V gene end was trimmed by 3 bases and the J gene end by 1 base; junction bases not matched to a gene: 2. The CDR3 consists of 14 residues. The CDR3 sequence is CSVDPSGRSYEQYF. The CDR3 nucleotides are TGCAGCGTTGACCCTAGCGGGAGGTCCTACGAGCAGTACTTC.

There are many counts of this clonotype. The chain carries TRBV21-1 and TRBJ2-7; the table's D call, TRBD2, has no DNA check behind it. TRBV21-1 has pseudogene status. The CDR3 covers 13 residues. The DNA of the CDR3 is TGTGCCACCAGGGGAGAACAAGACTACGAGCAGTACTTC. It translates to CATRGEQDYEQYF.

J is TRBJ2-7 and V is TRBV19; D is unclear. Deletions cut 4 bases from V and 2 bases from J, with 6 bases between. Germline CDR1 reads LNHDA; CDR2 reads SQIVND (reference sequence). The CDR3 is 12 residues long. The CDR3 DNA sequence: TGTGCCAGTAGTAACCAGCCCTACGAGCAGTACTTC. Its protein is CASSNQPYEQYF.

The V call is TRBV20-1, the J call TRBJ2-7, with D perhaps matching TRBD1 (8 bases). The CDR3 is 14 amino acids. Germline V gene data show CDR1 as DFQATT and CDR2 as SNEGSKA (reference sequence). The V gene lost 6 bases and the J gene lost 6 bases, with 21 bases spanning the gap. The CDR3 loop is CSAGRDRILSEQYF. DNA for the CDR3: TGCAGTGCGGGGAGGGACAGGATACTTTCCGAGCAGTACTTC.

V usage is TRBV20-1 and J usage is TRBJ2-1; D unclear. Looked up from germline, CDR1 is DFQATT and CDR2 is SNEGSKA (reference sequence). This CDR3 has 15 amino acids. V was clipped by 1 base and J by 0 bases, with 10 bases between them. The CDR3 DNA reads TGCAGTGCTAGAGGGGCCTCTTACTCCTACAATGAGCAGTTCTTC. It codes for CSARGASYSYNEQFF.

This chain uses TRBV14 with TRBJ2-5; the D is unclear. V was cut by 1 base and J by 5 bases, with 14 bases left in between. Germline V gene sequence: CDR1 SGHDN, CDR2 FVKESK. The CDR3 is 15 amino acids. The CDR3 DNA is TGTGCCAGCAGCCAAGGACCTATAATTACGGAGACCCAGTACTTC. It encodes CASSQGPIITETQYF.

In regard to this clonotype: The junction shows a germline mismatch at one end, possibly a read error. The chain links TRBV20-1 to TRBJ2-7, with 13 nucleotides matching TRBD2. Germline CDR1 reads DFQATT; CDR2 reads SNEGSKA (reference sequence). The CDR3 has 18 amino acids. The DNA of the CDR3 is TGCTGTGCCATCCTCCCCGGGACTAGCGGGGTTCTTCCCTACGAGCAGTACTTC. Amino acid sequence: CCAILPGTSGVLPYEQYF.

The table lists this clonotype with many counts. The rearrangement links TRBV7-6 to TRBJ2-5; no definite D call. Deletions cut 1 base from V and 1 base from J, with 7 bases between. This CDR3 comprises 14 residues. CDR1 is SGHVS, CDR2 FNYEAQ, per germline. In DNA, the CDR3 is TGTGCCAGCAGCTTAGTAGACTCCCAAGAGACCCAGTACTTC. It yields the protein CASSLVDSQETQYF.

CDR3 residues: CASSDSTAGVTDTQYF. CDR3 nucleotide sequence: TGTGCCAGCAGTGACTCGACAGCGGGAGTTACAGATACGCAGTATTTT. This rearrangement joins TRBV6-4 to TRBJ2-3; 8 bases are shared with TRBD2. Trimming took 0 bases from V and 3 from J; bases not matched to a gene: 5. The CDR3 extends over 16 amino acids. Germline loops: CDR1 MRHNA, CDR2 SNTAGT.

For the CDR3, the DNA is TGCGCCAGCAGCGAAGGGACAGGGTCAGGGGATGAGCAGTTCTTC. Translated: CASSEGTGSGDEQFF. V and J are TRBV4-1 and TRBJ2-1; 9 nucleotides line up with TRBD1. The CDR3 loop spans 15 amino acids. Unmatched junction bases numbered 10, after V lost 5 bases and J lost 8 bases. CDR1 is MGHRA and CDR2 is YSYEKL in the germline V gene.